Shown below are 15 T cell receptor beta chains from a single sample sequenced in a study of beta chain features in type 1 diabetes. The entirety of the isolated RNA underwent reverse transcription, so expressed TCRB transcripts were sequenced. Repertoires were generated with immunoSEQ multiplex PCR, while TCRdb's copy carries only in-frame clones and drops some. The sample carries about 40,000 clones, 49% recorded once. Material for sequencing was central memory CD4+ T cells from blood. The origin of the receptors is a woman between 18 and 30 years old in good health.

V usage is TRBV5-1 and J usage is TRBJ2-2, with 10 bases fitting TRBD2. V lost 2 bases, J lost 5 bases, and 3 bases stayed unmatched. Germline CDR1 reads SGHRS; CDR2 reads YFSETQ. CDR3 length equals 15 residues. CDR3 sequence: CASSFETSGTGELFF. CDR3 coding DNA: TGCGCCAGCAGCTTTGAGACTAGCGGGACCGGGGAGCTGTTTTTT.

The genes are TRBV29-1 and TRBJ2-1; 8 positions agree with TRBD2. Germline V gene sequence: CDR1 SQVTM, CDR2 ANQGSEA. The CDR3 sequence is 16 residues long. The V and J ends lost 2 bases and 8 bases, in that order; junction bases with no gene match: 14. Here the CDR3 reads CSVERFKSGRDYEQFF. Written as DNA, the CDR3 is TGCAGCGTTGAAAGATTTAAGAGCGGGAGAGATTATGAGCAGTTCTTC.

The genes are TRBV19 and TRBJ2-2; possibly TRBD1 for D (6 bases). V lost 6 bases, J lost 4 bases, and 9 bases lay in between. The CDR3 loop spans 13 amino acids. In germline, CDR1 is LNHDA, CDR2 SQIVND (reference sequence). The CDR3 DNA reads as TGTGCCAGTAGGGACAGCCCCACCGGGGAGCTGTTTTTT. It encodes CASRDSPTGELFF.

The rearrangement uses TRBV7-9 and TRBJ1-4; 7 bases match TRBD1. Germline V gene lookup returns CDR1 SEHNR and CDR2 FQNEAQ (reference sequence). V shed 5 bases and J 5 bases; nucleotides not matched to a gene: 5. This CDR3 region has 14 residues. CDR3 region: CASSVTGKNEKLFF. In DNA, the CDR3 is TGTGCCAGCAGCGTGACAGGGAAGAATGAAAAACTGTTTTTT. The whole variable domain, remainder taken from reference TRBV7-9 and TRBJ1-4, is DTGVSQNPRHKITKRGQNVTFRCDPISEHNRLYWYRQTLGQGPEFLTYFQNEAQLEKSRLLSDRFSAERPKGSFSTLEIQRTEQGDSAMYLCASSVTGKNEKLFFGSGTQLSVL.

The chain is built from TRBV30 and TRBJ1-2; no clear D. Trimming removed 0 bases at V and 2 bases at J, with 7 bases between. From germline, CDR1 is GTSNPN and CDR2 SVGIG (reference sequence). This CDR3 has 13 amino acids. CDR3 bases: TGTGCCTGGAGTGTACGGGGAAACTATGGCTACACCTTC. This codes for CAWSVRGNYGYTF.

This clone has a handful of counts. The chain couples TRBV14 to TRBJ1-2, with D maybe TRBD1 (5 bases). V shed 4 bases and J shed 4 bases, with 19 bases lying between them. Germline CDR1 and CDR2: SGHDN and FVKESK. The CDR3 is made up of 16 amino acids. The CDR3 DNA sequence: TGTGCCAGCAGCCCCACTTCCCTAGGGGTTTTCTATGGCTACACCTTC. Its protein is CASSPTSLGVFYGYTF.

V gene TRBV19 combines with J gene TRBJ1-2; 7 bases line up with TRBD1. The CDR3 runs to 13 residues. Per the germline V gene, CDR1 is LNHDA and CDR2 is SQIVND (reference sequence). Losses at the gene ends were 5 bases for V and 8 bases for J; bases not matched to a gene: 8. Here the CDR3 reads CASSSDRDQGYTF. CDR3 coding DNA: TGTGCCAGTAGTTCTGACAGGGATCAAGGCTACACCTTC.

The chain is built from TRBV19 and TRBJ2-7; 8 bases line up with TRBD2. Per the germline V gene, CDR1 is LNHDA and CDR2 is SQIVND (reference sequence). The CDR3 has 16 residues. V lost 1 base and J lost 3; bases outside the gene matches: 8. The CDR3 loop reads CASSIGGSGDYYEQYF. CDR3 nucleotide sequence: TGTGCCAGTAGTATAGGTGGTAGCGGGGATTACTACGAGCAGTACTTC.

V is TRBV18 and J is TRBJ1-3; D remains unclear. Per germline, CDR1 KGHSH and CDR2 LQKENI. The germline V and J ends were trimmed by 6 bases and 3 bases, with 9 bases remaining between them. This CDR3 spans 13 amino acids. In nucleotides, the CDR3 is TGTGCCAGCTCCCTCGGACTTGGAAACACCATATATTTT. It translates to CASSLGLGNTIYF.

V and J are TRBV15 and TRBJ2-1, with 9 bases that match TRBD2. The CDR3 covers 15 residues. Trimming cost V 0 bases and J 10 bases; bases outside gene matches: 7. Germline V lookup: CDR1 LNHNV, CDR2 YYDKDF (reference sequence). The DNA of the CDR3 is TGTGCCACCAGCAGAGATAGCGGGGGCTTAAGAGAGCAGTTCTTC. Protein sequence: CATSRDSGGLREQFF.

In its sample, this clone was seen a few times. The chain joins TRBV30 to TRBJ2-7; 7 nucleotides agree with TRBD2. CDR1 and CDR2 from the germline V gene are GTSNPN and SVGIG (reference sequence). CDR3 size: 15 residues. The junction had 6 bases not matched to a gene; V was cut back by 0 bases and J by 1 base. The CDR3, as DNA: TGTGCCTGGAGTGTGAAGGGGAGGGGATCCTACGAGCAGTACTTC. Translating it yields CAWSVKGRGSYEQYF.

This chain connects TRBV19 to TRBJ1-1; D gene uncertain. CDR1 and CDR2 from the germline V gene are LNHDA and SQIVND (reference sequence). The CDR3 spans 11 residues. Trimming took 9 bases from V and 3 from J, leaving 8 bases between them. CDR3 in DNA: TGTGCCAGCCAACGGGACACTGAAGCTTTCTTT. As protein: CASQRDTEAFF.

The chain couples TRBV6-5 to TRBJ2-1; 9 bases match TRBD2. J lost 7 bases, V lost 6 bases, and 7 bases had no gene match. Per the germline V gene, CDR1 is MNHEY and CDR2 is SVGAGI. The CDR3 extends over 14 amino acids. The CDR3 DNA reads as TGTGCCAGCAGAGATAGCGGGGGCGGGAATGAGCAGTTCTTC. This gives the protein CASRDSGGGNEQFF.

The chain joins TRBV5-1 to TRBJ1-1; D is ambiguous. In germline, CDR1 is SGHRS, CDR2 YFSETQ. The CDR3 extends over 15 amino acids. Trimming shortened V by 0 bases and J by 1 base, and 10 bases separated the two germline ends. CDR3 amino acids: CASSLGSPSNTEAFF. The CDR3 nucleotides read TGCGCCAGCAGCTTGGGCAGTCCTTCGAACACTGAAGCTTTCTTT. Full variable domain (outside the CDR3, taken from reference TRBV5-1 and TRBJ1-1): KAGVTQTPRYLIKTRGQQVTLSCSPISGHRSVSWYQQTPGQGLQFLFEYFSETQRNKGNFPGRFSGRQFSNSRSEMNVSTLELGDSALYLCASSLGSPSNTEAFFGQGTRLTVV.

CDR3 region: CASSLDAPGGGYTF. The DNA for the CDR3 is TGTGCCAGCAGCTTGGACGCCCCGGGCGGGGGCTACACCTTC. The chain couples TRBV5-5 to TRBJ1-2; D remains ambiguous. V shed 0 bases and J shed 8 bases, with 14 bases lying between them. Germline V gene sequence: CDR1 SGHKS, CDR2 YYEKEE (reference sequence). The CDR3 spans 14 residues.